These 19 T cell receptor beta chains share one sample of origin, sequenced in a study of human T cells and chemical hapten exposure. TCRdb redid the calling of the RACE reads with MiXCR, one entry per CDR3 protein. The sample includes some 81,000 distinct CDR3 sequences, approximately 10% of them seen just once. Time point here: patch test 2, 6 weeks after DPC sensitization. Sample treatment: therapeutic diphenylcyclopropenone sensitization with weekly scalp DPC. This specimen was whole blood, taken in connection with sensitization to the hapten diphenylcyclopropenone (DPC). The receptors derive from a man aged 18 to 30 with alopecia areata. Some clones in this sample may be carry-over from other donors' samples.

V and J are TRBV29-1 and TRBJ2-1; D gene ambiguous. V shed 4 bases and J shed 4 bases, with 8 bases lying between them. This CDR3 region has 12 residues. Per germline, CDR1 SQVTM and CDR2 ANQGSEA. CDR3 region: CSVARTYNEQFF. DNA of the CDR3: TGCAGCGTTGCGAGAACTTACAATGAGCAGTTCTTC.

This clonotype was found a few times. CDR3 nucleotide sequence: TGTGCCAGCAGCCAAGAGGGGGGCGCGGACGAGCAGTACTTC. It codes for CASSQEGGADEQYF. The V and J genes are TRBV4-2 and TRBJ2-7; tentatively, D is TRBD1 or TRBD2 (6 bases each). CDR3 size: 14 residues. Deletions cut 0 bases from V and 5 bases from J, with 11 bases between. Germline V gene lookup returns CDR1 LGHNA and CDR2 YNFKEQ.

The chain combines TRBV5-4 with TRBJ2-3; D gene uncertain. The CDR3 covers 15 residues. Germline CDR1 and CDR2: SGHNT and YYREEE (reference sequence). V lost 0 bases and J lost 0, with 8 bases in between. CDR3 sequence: CASSLDPASTDTQYF. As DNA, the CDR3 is TGTGCCAGCAGCTTGGACCCGGCGAGCACAGATACGCAGTATTTT.

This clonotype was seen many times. The CDR3 sequence: CAINSGTGGYTGELFF. CDR3 coding DNA: TGTGCCATCAATTCCGGGACAGGGGGCTACACCGGGGAGCTGTTTTTT. This rearrangement joins TRBV10-3 to TRBJ2-2, with TRBD1 identical over 12 bases. The CDR3 loop spans 16 amino acids. Losses at the gene ends were 7 bases for V and 3 bases for J; bases not matched to a gene: 6. In germline, CDR1 is ENHRY, CDR2 SYGVKD.

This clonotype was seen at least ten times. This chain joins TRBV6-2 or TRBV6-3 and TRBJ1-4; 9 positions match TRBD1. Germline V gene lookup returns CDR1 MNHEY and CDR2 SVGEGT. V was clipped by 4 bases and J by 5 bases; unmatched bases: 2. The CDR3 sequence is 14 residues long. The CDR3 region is CASSSGQGNEKLFF. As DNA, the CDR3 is TGTGCCAGCAGTTCCGGACAGGGGAATGAAAAACTGTTTTTT.

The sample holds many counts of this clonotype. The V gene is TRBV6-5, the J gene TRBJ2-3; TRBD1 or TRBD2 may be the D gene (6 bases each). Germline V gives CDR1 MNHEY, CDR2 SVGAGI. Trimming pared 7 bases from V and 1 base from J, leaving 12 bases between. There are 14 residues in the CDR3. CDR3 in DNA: TGTGCCAGCAACCCTGGGGGGCGCACAGATACGCAGTATTTT. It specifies CASNPGGRTDTQYF.

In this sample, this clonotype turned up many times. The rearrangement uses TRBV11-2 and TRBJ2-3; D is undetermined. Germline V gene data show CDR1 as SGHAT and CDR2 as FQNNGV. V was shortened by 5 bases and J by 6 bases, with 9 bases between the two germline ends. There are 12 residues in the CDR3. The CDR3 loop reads CASSRSGDTQYF. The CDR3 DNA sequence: TGTGCCAGCAGCCGGAGTGGCGATACGCAGTATTTT.

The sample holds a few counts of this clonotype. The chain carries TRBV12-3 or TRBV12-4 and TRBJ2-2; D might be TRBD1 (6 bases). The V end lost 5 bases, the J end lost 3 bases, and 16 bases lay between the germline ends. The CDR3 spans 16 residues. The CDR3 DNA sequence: TGTGCCAGCAGTCCCACAGGGTACCCCCACACCGGGGAGCTGTTTTTT. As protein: CASSPTGYPHTGELFF.

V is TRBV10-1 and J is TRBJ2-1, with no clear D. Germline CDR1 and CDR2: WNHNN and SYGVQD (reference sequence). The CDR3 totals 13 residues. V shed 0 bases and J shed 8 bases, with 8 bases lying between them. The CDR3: CASSESSFDEQFF. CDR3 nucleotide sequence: TGCGCCAGCAGTGAGTCCAGCTTCGATGAGCAGTTCTTC.

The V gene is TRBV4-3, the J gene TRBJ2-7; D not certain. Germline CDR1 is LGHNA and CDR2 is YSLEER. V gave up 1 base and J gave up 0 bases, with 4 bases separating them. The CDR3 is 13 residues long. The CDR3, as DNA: TGCGCCAGCAGCCAAGTAGTCTCCTACGAGCAGTACTTC. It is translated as CASSQVVSYEQYF.

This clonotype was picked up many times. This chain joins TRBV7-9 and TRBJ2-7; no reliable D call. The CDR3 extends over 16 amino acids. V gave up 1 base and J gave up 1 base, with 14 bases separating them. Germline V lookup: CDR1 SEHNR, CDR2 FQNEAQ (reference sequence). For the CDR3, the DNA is TGTGCCAGCAGCTTAGAAGCTCGAGCCATATCCTACGAGCAGTACTTC. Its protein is CASSLEARAISYEQYF.

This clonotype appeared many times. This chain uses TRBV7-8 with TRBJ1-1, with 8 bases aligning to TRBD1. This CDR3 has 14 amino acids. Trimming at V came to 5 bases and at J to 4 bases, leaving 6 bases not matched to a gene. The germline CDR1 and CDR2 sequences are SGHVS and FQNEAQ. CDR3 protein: CASSQGAYRTEAFF. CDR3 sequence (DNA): TGTGCCAGCAGCCAGGGGGCCTATCGCACTGAAGCTTTCTTT.

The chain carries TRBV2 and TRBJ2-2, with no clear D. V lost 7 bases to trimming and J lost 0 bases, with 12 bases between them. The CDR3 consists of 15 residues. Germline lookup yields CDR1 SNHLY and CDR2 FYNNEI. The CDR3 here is CASKSTNSNTGELFF. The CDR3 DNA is TGTGCCAGCAAATCTACTAACTCGAACACCGGGGAGCTGTTTTTT.

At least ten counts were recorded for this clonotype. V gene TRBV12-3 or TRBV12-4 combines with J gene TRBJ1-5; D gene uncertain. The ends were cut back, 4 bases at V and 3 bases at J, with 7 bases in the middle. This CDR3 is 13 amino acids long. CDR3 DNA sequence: TGTGCCAGCAGTTCAGGACTCAATCAGCCCCAGCATTTT. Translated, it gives CASSSGLNQPQHF.

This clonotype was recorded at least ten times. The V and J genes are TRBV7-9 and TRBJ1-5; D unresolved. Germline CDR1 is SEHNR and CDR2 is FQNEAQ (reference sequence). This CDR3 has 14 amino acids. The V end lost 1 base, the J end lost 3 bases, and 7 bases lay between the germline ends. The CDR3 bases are TGTGCCAGCAGCTTAGGGCAGACCAATCAGCCCCAGCATTTT. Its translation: CASSLGQTNQPQHF.

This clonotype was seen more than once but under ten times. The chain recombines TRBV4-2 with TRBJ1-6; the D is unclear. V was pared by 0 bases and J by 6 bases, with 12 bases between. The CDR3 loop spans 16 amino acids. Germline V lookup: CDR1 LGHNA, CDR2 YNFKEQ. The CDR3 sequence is CASSQDLGSRNSPLHF. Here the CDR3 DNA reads TGTGCCAGCAGCCAAGATTTGGGCAGCCGTAATTCACCCCTCCACTTT.

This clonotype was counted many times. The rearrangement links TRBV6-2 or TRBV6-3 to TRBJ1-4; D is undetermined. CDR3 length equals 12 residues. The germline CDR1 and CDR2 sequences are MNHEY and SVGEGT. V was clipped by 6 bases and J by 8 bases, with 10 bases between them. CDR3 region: CASSHLKEKLFF. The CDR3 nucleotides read TGTGCCAGCAGCCACCTGAAAGAAAAACTGTTTTTT.

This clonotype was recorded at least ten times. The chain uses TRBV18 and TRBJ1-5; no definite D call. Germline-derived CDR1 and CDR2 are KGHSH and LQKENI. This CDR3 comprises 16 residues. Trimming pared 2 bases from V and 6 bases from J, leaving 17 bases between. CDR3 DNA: TGTGCCAGCTCACCATCTTCGGGAGGTCTCGTTCAGCCCCAGCATTTT. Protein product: CASSPSSGGLVQPQHF.

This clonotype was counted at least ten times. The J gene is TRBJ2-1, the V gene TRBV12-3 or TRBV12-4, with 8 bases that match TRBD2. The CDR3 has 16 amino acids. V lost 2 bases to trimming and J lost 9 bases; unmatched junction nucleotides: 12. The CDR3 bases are TGTGCCAGCAGTTTAACGTTTGGCGGGGGGCGTGGTGAGCAGTTCTTC. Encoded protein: CASSLTFGGGRGEQFF.